The 18 T cell receptor beta chains presented below share a single source sample, sequenced in a study of blood T cell repertoires in COVID-19. Profiling relied on immunoSEQ multiplex PCR, and the TCRdb table lists in-frame clones only, not all of them. The sample holds more than 85,000 clones, 85% seen once. Sequencing input: peripheral blood. Receptors originate from a man between 50 and 59 years old with acute or convalescent COVID-19.

The rearrangement joins TRBV23-1 to TRBJ2-2, with D maybe TRBD1 (5 bases). TRBV23-1 is an open reading frame, and its role is uncertain. The CDR3 has 16 amino acids. Trimming left V 4 bases short and J 0 bases short, with 12 bases between. The CDR3 here is CASSPPDIPNTGELFF. The CDR3 nucleotides are TGCGCCAGCAGTCCCCCGGACATACCGAACACCGGGGAGCTGTTTTTT.

This clone was recorded once. The gene calls are TRBV5-1 and TRBJ1-2; 8 bases agree with TRBD1. V shed 4 bases and J 8 bases; nucleotides not matched to a gene: 10. Germline V gene sequence: CDR1 SGHRS, CDR2 YFSETQ. This CDR3 is built from 14 residues. CDR3 bases: TGCGCCAGCAGCCCAGGGACAGGAGGGGAAGGCTACACCTTC. Translation gives CASSPGTGGEGYTF. Using reference TRBV5-1 and TRBJ1-2 for the parts outside the CDR3, the full variable domain is KAGVTQTPRYLIKTRGQQVTLSCSPISGHRSVSWYQQTPGQGLQFLFEYFSETQRNKGNFPGRFSGRQFSNSRSEMNVSTLELGDSALYLCASSPGTGGEGYTFGSGTRLTVV.

The CDR3 protein is CASSSGTSGSYNEQFF. In DNA, the CDR3 is TGTGCCAGCAGCTCCGGGACTAGCGGGAGTTACAATGAGCAGTTCTTC. The chain couples TRBV11-3 to TRBJ2-1; 14 positions match TRBD2. Looked up from germline, CDR1 is SGHNT and CDR2 is YENEEA. V gave up 4 bases and J gave up 4 bases; unmatched junction bases: 3. The CDR3 consists of 16 residues. Combining the CDR3 with reference TRBV11-3 and TRBJ2-1 gives the whole variable domain EAGVVQSPRYKIIEKKQPVAFWCNPISGHNTLYWYLQNLGQGPELLIRYENEEAVDDSQLPKDRFSAERLKGVDSTLKIQPAELGDSAVYLCASSSGTSGSYNEQFFGPGTRLTVL.

This sequence joins TRBV18 and TRBJ2-7; tentative D call: TRBD1 (6 bases). Germline V gives CDR1 KGHSH, CDR2 LQKENI. CDR3 length: 13 amino acids. With 4 bases removed from V and 1 base from J, the gap between germline ends came to 8 bases. The CDR3: CASSRDISYEQYF. The DNA of the CDR3 is TGTGCCAGCTCACGGGACATATCCTACGAGCAGTACTTC.

The count of this clone is one. The chain is built from TRBV28 and TRBJ2-7; a possible D gene is TRBD1 (5 bases). The V end was cut by 6 bases, the J end by 1 base, with 16 bases between. Looked up from germline, CDR1 is MDHEN and CDR2 is SYDVKM. The CDR3 totals 15 residues. DNA of the CDR3: TGTGCCAGCAGACCCCATGGGGCGACATCCTACGAGCAGTACTTC. Encoded protein: CASRPHGATSYEQYF.

The chain uses TRBV3-1 (or the pseudogene TRBV3-2) and TRBJ2-1; tentatively, D is TRBD2 (5 bases). This CDR3 has 16 amino acids. The germline CDR1 and CDR2 sequences are LGHDT and YNNKEL (reference sequence). V dropped 1 base and J dropped 0 bases, with 10 bases sitting between them. CDR3 sequence: CASSQAWRSSYNEQFF. In DNA, the CDR3 is TGTGCCAGCAGCCAAGCCTGGAGGAGCTCCTACAATGAGCAGTTCTTC.

The CDR3 DNA sequence: TGTGCCAGCAGCCGTTTCACTGGCACAGATACGCAGTATTTT. This gives the protein CASSRFTGTDTQYF. This chain joins TRBV14 and TRBJ2-3; D gene unclear. Trimming took off 4 bases at V and 1 base at J, with 9 bases between the two ends. The CDR3 spans 14 residues. From germline, CDR1 is SGHDN and CDR2 FVKESK.

This rearrangement joins TRBV5-1 to TRBJ2-2; a possible D gene is TRBD1 (5 bases). In germline, CDR1 is SGHRS, CDR2 YFSETQ. The CDR3 covers 15 residues. V was cut by 4 bases and J by 0 bases, with 10 bases left in between. CDR3 sequence (DNA): TGCGCCAGCAGCCCGGACAAGGCGAACACCGGGGAGCTGTTTTTT. It translates to CASSPDKANTGELFF.

The genes are TRBV3-1 (or the pseudogene TRBV3-2) and TRBJ1-6; D gene unclear. From germline, CDR1 is LGHDT and CDR2 YNNKEL (reference sequence). The V end was cut by 1 base, the J end by 4 bases, with 8 bases between. The CDR3 has 15 amino acids. CDR3: CASSQGYRYNSPLHF. The CDR3 DNA follows: TGTGCCAGCAGCCAAGGTTACAGATATAATTCACCCCTCCACTTT.

CDR3 nucleotides: TGTGCCAGCTCACCAACTCGGACTGATTCCTACGAGCAGTACTTC. The encoded protein is CASSPTRTDSYEQYF. V usage is TRBV18 and J usage is TRBJ2-7, with TRBD2 as a possible D gene (5 bases). There are 15 residues in the CDR3. Germline CDR1 KGHSH, CDR2 LQKENI. Trimming left V 2 bases short and J 1 base short, with 12 bases between.

The genes are TRBV19 and TRBJ2-7; TRBD2 matches at 7 bases. The germline V gene encodes CDR1 LNHDA and CDR2 SQIVND (reference sequence). This CDR3 region has 12 residues. J was trimmed by 6 bases and V by 3 bases; bases with no gene match: 2. The CDR3 sequence: CASSIPGGEQYF. The CDR3 DNA reads TGTGCCAGTAGTATCCCGGGGGGCGAGCAGTACTTC.

This chain connects TRBV6-2 or TRBV6-3 to TRBJ2-3; 8 nucleotides align to TRBD2. In germline, CDR1 is MNHEY, CDR2 SVGEGT. The CDR3 is 17 amino acids. Germline trimming cut 2 bases from V and 5 bases from J; bases unmatched to any gene: 12. CDR3 DNA sequence: TGTGCCAGCAGTTACCTCCACGGGAGGGCCGGGGGAGATACGCAGTATTTT. Translating gives CASSYLHGRAGGDTQYF.

The chain links TRBV7-9 to TRBJ1-4; 7 bases agree with TRBD1. The CDR3 extends over 16 amino acids. Unmatched junction bases numbered 13, after V lost 4 bases and J lost 8 bases. Looked up from germline, CDR1 is SEHNR and CDR2 is FQNEAQ (reference sequence). CDR3 bases: TGTGCCAGCAGCTATGGGGCAACAGGGGCGCTCGAAAAACTGTTTTTT. Amino acid sequence: CASSYGATGALEKLFF.

The genes are TRBV10-3 and TRBJ1-5; TRBD1 is a possible D gene (5 bases). Trimming took off 2 bases at V and 2 bases at J, with 7 bases between the two ends. The germline CDR1 and CDR2 sequences are ENHRY and SYGVKD. This CDR3 is built from 14 residues. In DNA, the CDR3 is TGTGCCATCAGTGAGAGGGGCGGCAATCAGCCCCAGCATTTT. This gives the protein CAISERGGNQPQHF.

V is TRBV19 and J is TRBJ1-2; 9 bases agree with TRBD1. V trimming: 10 bases; J trimming: 7 bases; junction bases outside the gene matches: 4. Germline CDR1 LNHDA, CDR2 SQIVND (reference sequence). The CDR3 totals 11 residues. The CDR3 loop is CAIQGAPGYTF. Here the CDR3 DNA reads TGTGCCATACAGGGGGCGCCTGGCTACACCTTC.

This clone was seen more than once but under ten times. CDR3 DNA: TGTGCCAGCAGCGCGGGACAGGGCTATAGCAATCAGCCCCAGCATTTT. Translation: CASSAGQGYSNQPQHF. The chain joins TRBV7-8 to TRBJ1-5; TRBD1 aligns across 9 bases. Unmatched junction bases numbered 5, after V lost 5 bases and J lost 0 bases. Looked up from germline, CDR1 is SGHVS and CDR2 is FQNEAQ. This CDR3 comprises 16 residues.

This chain links TRBV28 with TRBJ1-4; perhaps TRBD1 as D (5 bases). Trimming pared 1 base from V and 6 bases from J, leaving 9 bases between. This CDR3 is 14 amino acids long. Germline V CDR1 and CDR2: MDHEN, SYDVKM. The CDR3 reads CASSLSGFDEKLFF. The CDR3 nucleotides are TGTGCCAGCAGTTTATCAGGGTTTGATGAAAAACTGTTTTTT.

This rearrangement joins TRBV27 to TRBJ1-4, with D perhaps matching TRBD1 (5 bases). The CDR3 contains 18 residues. Germline V lookup: CDR1 MNHEY, CDR2 SMNVEV (reference sequence). The germline V and J ends were trimmed by 2 bases and 4 bases, with 20 bases remaining between them. The CDR3 region is CASSLKGPAGVVNEKLFF. DNA of the CDR3: TGTGCCAGCAGTTTAAAGGGACCGGCGGGGGTGGTTAATGAAAAACTGTTTTTT. Drawing the rest from reference TRBV27 and TRBJ1-4, the complete variable domain is EAQVTQNPRYLITVTGKKLTVTCSQNMNHEYMSWYRQDPGLGLRQIYYSMNVEVTDKGDVPEGYKVSRKEKRNFPLILESPSPNQTSLYFCASSLKGPAGVVNEKLFFGSGTQLSVL.